This TCR beta chain appears in the sequencing data of a study of T cell repertoires in cytomegalovirus infection. Whole-study results and caveats: CMV-specific HLA-C-restricted TCR beta clonotypes dominated the ex vivo response.

V was pared by 6 bases and J by 7 bases, with 9 bases of the junction left unmatched. The CDR3 runs to 14 residues. In its sample, this clonotype was seen a few times. Its antigen is currently unknown. TCRdb re-analysed the reads in MiXCR, keeping a single row per CDR3 protein. Among 300,000 to 450,000 distinct CDR3 sequences, 15% to 20% were seen once, and the ten largest hold 8.7%. The sequenced sample consisted of PBMCs. This TCR was sampled from a human donor in good health (CMV status not recorded). Some clones in this sample may be carry-over from other donors' samples. The chain uses TRBV12-3 or TRBV12-4 and TRBJ1-1; 9 positions agree with TRBD1. The CDR3 spells CASSLAWDRVEAFF. DNA for the CDR3: TGTGCCAGCAGCCTAGCCTGGGACAGGGTTGAAGCTTTCTTT.